The 15 T cell receptor beta chains in this list originate from one sample, sequenced in a study of T cell repertoires in cytomegalovirus infection. Which antigens these TCRs recognize remains unknown. TCRdb used MiXCR to reprocess the reads, holding one entry per CDR3 protein. This sample has fewer than 200,000 distinct CDR3 sequences, with about 20% found just once. Sequenced material: CD8+ T cells from cultured PBMCs, taken from culture after CMV antigen stimulation. These TCRs come from a human donor in good health (CMV status not recorded). Some clones in this sample may be carry-over from other donors' samples.

The V and J genes are TRBV7-9 and TRBJ2-2; 8 bases align to TRBD2. J lost 7 bases, V lost 3 bases, and 1 base had no gene match. The CDR3 sequence is 13 residues long. The germline V gene encodes CDR1 SEHNR and CDR2 FQNEAQ (reference sequence). CDR3 nucleotides: TGTGCCAGCAGCTTCACTAGCGGCGGGGAGCTGTTTTTT. It encodes CASSFTSGGELFF.

V gene TRBV27 combines with J gene TRBJ1-2, with 7 nucleotides matching TRBD1. The CDR3 has 16 residues. Germline V gene lookup returns CDR1 MNHEY and CDR2 SMNVEV (reference sequence). J was trimmed by 2 bases and V by 3 bases; bases with no gene match: 9. CDR3 in amino acids: CASSLGQPDPNYGYTF. The CDR3 DNA follows: TGTGCCAGCAGTTTGGGACAGCCAGACCCCAACTATGGCTACACCTTC.

The CDR3, as DNA: TGCAGCGTTGCTCTCAGGGGGCGGGGTAATTATCGGGACACTGAAGCTTTCTTT. Amino acids: CSVALRGRGNYRDTEAFF. The chain combines TRBV29-1 with TRBJ1-1; 8 bases align to TRBD1. This CDR3 contains 18 residues. The germline gives CDR1 SQVTM, CDR2 ANQGSEA. Unmatched junction bases numbered 19, after V lost 4 bases and J lost 3 bases.

V is TRBV7-2 and J is TRBJ2-5; D is possibly TRBD2 (6 bases). Per the germline V gene, CDR1 is SGHTA and CDR2 is FQGNSA. The CDR3 contains 11 residues. Trimming removed 4 bases at V and 9 bases at J, with 9 bases between. CDR3 loop: CASSSPGAQYF. The CDR3 DNA reads TGTGCCAGCAGCTCTCCGGGGGCCCAGTACTTC.

A few counts support this clonotype. V gene TRBV7-6 combines with J gene TRBJ1-1; D is unclear. The CDR3 covers 14 residues. Deletions cut 5 bases from V and 3 bases from J, with 13 bases between. Germline V gene data show CDR1 as SGHVS and CDR2 as FNYEAQ. Here the CDR3 reads CASSQRRRDTEAFF. DNA of the CDR3: TGTGCCAGCAGCCAAAGGCGGAGGGACACTGAAGCTTTCTTT.

The chain carries TRBV7-9 and TRBJ2-3, with D possibly being TRBD2 (6 bases). Germline V gene lookup returns CDR1 SEHNR and CDR2 FQNEAQ (reference sequence). Trimming left V 8 bases short and J 5 bases short, with 8 bases between. There are 11 residues in the CDR3. The CDR3 region is CASGGRDTQYF. The CDR3 DNA reads as TGTGCCAGCGGAGGGAGAGATACGCAGTATTTT.

The gene calls are TRBV11-2 and TRBJ1-1; D not resolved. Germline loops: CDR1 SGHAT, CDR2 FQNNGV. CDR3 length: 12 amino acids. Trimming removed 0 bases from V and 7 bases from J, with 6 bases in between. CDR3 protein: CASSLEGNEAFF. For the CDR3, the DNA is TGTGCCAGCAGCTTAGAAGGAAATGAAGCTTTCTTT.

This clonotype was seen at least ten times. V is TRBV6-2 or TRBV6-3 and J is TRBJ2-1; D may be TRBD1 or TRBD2 (5 bases each). Trimming took 7 bases from V and 4 from J, leaving 26 bases between them. CDR1 and CDR2 from the germline V gene are MNHEY and SVGEGT. The CDR3 consists of 18 residues. This CDR3 reads CASNDGVWADIPYNEQFF. The DNA for the CDR3 is TGTGCCAGCAACGACGGGGTCTGGGCGGACATCCCATACAATGAGCAGTTCTTC.

This clonotype was seen a handful of times. The genes are TRBV13 and TRBJ2-3; a possible D gene is TRBD1 (6 bases). The CDR3 spans 14 residues. Per the germline V gene, CDR1 is PRHDT and CDR2 is FYEKMQ (reference sequence). Trimming took off 6 bases at V and 1 base at J, with 11 bases between the two ends. The CDR3 coding sequence is TGTGCCAGCAGGGGGCCAGGGGGCACAGATACGCAGTATTTT. It is translated as CASRGPGGTDTQYF.

This clonotype has only a few counts. The chain combines TRBV6-5 with TRBJ2-5; D tentatively reads TRBD1 or TRBD2 (5 bases each). V shed 0 bases and J shed 4 bases, with 12 bases lying between them. The length of the CDR3 is 15 residues. Germline loops: CDR1 MNHEY, CDR2 SVGAGI. DNA for the CDR3: TGTGCCAGCAGTTACTCGGAGTGGGGGAGAGAGACCCAGTACTTC. It yields the protein CASSYSEWGRETQYF.

The chain employs TRBV24-1 and TRBJ2-1, with 8 positions matching TRBD2. From germline, CDR1 is KGHDR and CDR2 SFDVKD. CDR3 size: 14 residues. With 9 bases clipped from V and 5 bases from J, the junction kept 8 bases outside the gene matches. DNA for the CDR3: TGTGCCACCTCCGGGGGGGATTTCAACAATGAGCAGTTCTTC. Encoded protein: CATSGGDFNNEQFF.

V is TRBV7-2 and J is TRBJ2-7; 7 bases fit TRBD2. V dropped 4 bases and J dropped 5; count of bases not matched to a gene: 11. Germline V gene data show CDR1 as SGHTA and CDR2 as FQGNSA. This CDR3 is built from 15 residues. The CDR3 sequence is CASSSPGLRYHEQYF. The CDR3 DNA is TGTGCCAGCAGCTCCCCGGGACTACGGTATCACGAGCAGTACTTC.

The chain has TRBV5-1 and TRBJ1-1; 7 positions agree with TRBD1. V trimming: 0 bases; J trimming: 5 bases; junction bases outside the gene matches: 4. Germline V CDR1 and CDR2: SGHRS, YFSETQ. The CDR3 is 14 amino acids. CDR3 sequence reads: CASSLDRGITEAFF. Here the CDR3 DNA reads TGCGCCAGCAGCTTGGACAGGGGAATAACTGAAGCTTTCTTT.

The chain links TRBV7-3 to TRBJ2-3; perhaps TRBD2 as D (6 bases). The CDR3 loop spans 13 amino acids. V gave up 0 bases and J gave up 5 bases, with 6 bases separating them. Germline CDR1 reads SGHTA; CDR2 reads FQGTGA. DNA for the CDR3: TGTGCCAGCAGCTTAACGGGGGGAGATACGCAGTATTTT. Translation: CASSLTGGDTQYF.

The J gene is TRBJ1-1, the V gene TRBV19; weak D call: TRBD1 (5 bases). The germline V gene has CDR1 LNHDA and CDR2 SQIVND (reference sequence). The V and J ends lost 0 bases and 1 base respectively, with 15 bases between them. This CDR3 has 17 amino acids. Here the CDR3 DNA reads TGTGCCAGTAGTATAGATCCGGCTCCCAGGGAGAACACTGAAGCTTTCTTT. As protein: CASSIDPAPRENTEAFF.